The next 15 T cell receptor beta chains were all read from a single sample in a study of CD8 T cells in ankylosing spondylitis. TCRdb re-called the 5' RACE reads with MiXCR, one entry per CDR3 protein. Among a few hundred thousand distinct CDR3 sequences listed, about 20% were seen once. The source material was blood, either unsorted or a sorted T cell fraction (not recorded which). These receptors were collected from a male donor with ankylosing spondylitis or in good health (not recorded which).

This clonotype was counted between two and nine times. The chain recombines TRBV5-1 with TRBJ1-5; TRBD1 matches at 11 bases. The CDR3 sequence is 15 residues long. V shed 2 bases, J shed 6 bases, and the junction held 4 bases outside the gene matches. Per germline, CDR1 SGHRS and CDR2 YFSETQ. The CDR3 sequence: CASSLGTGGTQPQHF. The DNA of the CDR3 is TGCGCCAGCAGCTTAGGGACAGGGGGGACTCAGCCCCAGCATTTT.

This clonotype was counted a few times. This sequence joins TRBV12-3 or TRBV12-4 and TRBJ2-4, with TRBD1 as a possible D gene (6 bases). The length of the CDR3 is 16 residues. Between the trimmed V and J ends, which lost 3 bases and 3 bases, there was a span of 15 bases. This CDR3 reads CASSFARTVGKNIQYF. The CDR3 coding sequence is TGTGCCAGCAGTTTCGCCCGGACAGTGGGCAAAAACATTCAGTACTTC.

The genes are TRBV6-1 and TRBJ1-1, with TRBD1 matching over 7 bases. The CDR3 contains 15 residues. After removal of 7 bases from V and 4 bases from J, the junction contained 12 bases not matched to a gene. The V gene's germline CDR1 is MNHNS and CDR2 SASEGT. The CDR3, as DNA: TGTGCCAGCAAAATTGACAGGGTAGGATCCACTGAAGCTTTCTTT. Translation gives CASKIDRVGSTEAFF.

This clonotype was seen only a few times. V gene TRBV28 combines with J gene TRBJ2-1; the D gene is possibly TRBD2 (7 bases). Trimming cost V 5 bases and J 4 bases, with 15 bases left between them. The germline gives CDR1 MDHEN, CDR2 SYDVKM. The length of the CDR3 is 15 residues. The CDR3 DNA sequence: TGTGCCAGCAGTCCCCCGGGGGGCCCATACAATGAGCAGTTCTTC. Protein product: CASSPPGGPYNEQFF.

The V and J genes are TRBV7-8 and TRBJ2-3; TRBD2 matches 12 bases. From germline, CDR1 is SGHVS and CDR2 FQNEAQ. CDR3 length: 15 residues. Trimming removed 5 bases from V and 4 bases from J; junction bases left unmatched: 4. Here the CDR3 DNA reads TGTGCCAGCAGCCCAGGGACTAGCGGGCCAGATACGCAGTATTTT. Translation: CASSPGTSGPDTQYF.

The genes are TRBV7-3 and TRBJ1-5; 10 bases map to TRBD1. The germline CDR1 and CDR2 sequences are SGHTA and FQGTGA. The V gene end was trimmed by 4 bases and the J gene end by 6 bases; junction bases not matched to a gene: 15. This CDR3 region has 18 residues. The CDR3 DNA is TGTGCCAGCAGCTCAAGCGACAGGGGGCTATGGTGCGGTCAGCCCCAGCATTTT. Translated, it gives CASSSSDRGLWCGQPQHF.

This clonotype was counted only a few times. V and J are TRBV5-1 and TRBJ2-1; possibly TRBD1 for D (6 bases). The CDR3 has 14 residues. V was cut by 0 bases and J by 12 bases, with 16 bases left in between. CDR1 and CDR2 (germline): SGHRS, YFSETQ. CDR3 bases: TGCGCCAGCAGCTTGGGGGCAGGGGAAGGTGGGCAGTTCTTC. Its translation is CASSLGAGEGGQFF. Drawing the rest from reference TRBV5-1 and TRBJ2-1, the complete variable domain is KAGVTQTPRYLIKTRGQQVTLSCSPISGHRSVSWYQQTPGQGLQFLFEYFSETQRNKGNFPGRFSGRQFSNSRSEMNVSTLELGDSALYLCASSLGAGEGGQFFGPGTRLTVL.

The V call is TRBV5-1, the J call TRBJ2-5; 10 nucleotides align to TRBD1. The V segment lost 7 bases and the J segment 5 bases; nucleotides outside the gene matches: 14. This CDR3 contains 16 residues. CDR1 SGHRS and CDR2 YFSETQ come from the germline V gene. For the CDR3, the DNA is TGCGCCAGCCACTCTCCGGGACAGGGGATGGATGAGACCCAGTACTTC. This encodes CASHSPGQGMDETQYF.

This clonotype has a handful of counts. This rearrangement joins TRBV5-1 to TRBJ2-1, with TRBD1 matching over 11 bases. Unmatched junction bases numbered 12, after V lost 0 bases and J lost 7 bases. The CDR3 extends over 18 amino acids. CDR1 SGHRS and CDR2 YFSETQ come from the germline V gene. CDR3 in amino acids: CASSLAVRGQGARNEQFF. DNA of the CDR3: TGCGCCAGCAGCTTGGCGGTAAGAGGACAGGGGGCGCGAAATGAGCAGTTCTTC.

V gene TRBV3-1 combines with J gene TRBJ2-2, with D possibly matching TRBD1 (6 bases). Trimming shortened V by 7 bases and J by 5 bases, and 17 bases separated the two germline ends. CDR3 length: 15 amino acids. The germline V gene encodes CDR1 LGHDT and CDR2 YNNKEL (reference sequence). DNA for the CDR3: TGTGCCAGCACCACCACGAGGGGGAAAACCGGGGAGCTGTTTTTT. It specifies CASTTTRGKTGELFF.

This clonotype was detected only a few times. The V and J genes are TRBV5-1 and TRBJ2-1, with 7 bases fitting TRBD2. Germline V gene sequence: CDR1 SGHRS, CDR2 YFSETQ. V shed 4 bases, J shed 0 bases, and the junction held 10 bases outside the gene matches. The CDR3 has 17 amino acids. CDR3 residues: CASSAGLRGSSYNEQFF. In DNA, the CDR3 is TGCGCCAGCAGCGCCGGTCTTCGCGGGAGCTCCTACAATGAGCAGTTCTTC.

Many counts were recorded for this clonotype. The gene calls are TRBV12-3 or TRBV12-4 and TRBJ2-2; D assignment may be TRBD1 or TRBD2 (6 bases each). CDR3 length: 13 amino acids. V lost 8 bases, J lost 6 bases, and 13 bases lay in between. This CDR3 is CASSLGGSGELFF. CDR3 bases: TGTGCCAGCTCCCTCGGGGGCTCCGGGGAGCTGTTTTTT.

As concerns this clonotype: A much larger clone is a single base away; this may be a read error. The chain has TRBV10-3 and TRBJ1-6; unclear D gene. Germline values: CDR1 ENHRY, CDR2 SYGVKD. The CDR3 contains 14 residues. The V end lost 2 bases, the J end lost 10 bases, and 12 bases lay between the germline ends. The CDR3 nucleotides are TGTGCCATCAGTGAGGGGCAGGACGCATCACCCCTCCACTTT. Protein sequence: CAISEGQDASPLHF.

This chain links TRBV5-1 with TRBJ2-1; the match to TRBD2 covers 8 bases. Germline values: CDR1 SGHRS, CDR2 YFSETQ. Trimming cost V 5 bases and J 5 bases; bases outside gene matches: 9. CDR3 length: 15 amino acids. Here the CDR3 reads CASSARSGGDNEQFF. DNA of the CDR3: TGCGCCAGCAGTGCCCGATCGGGGGGGGACAATGAGCAGTTCTTC. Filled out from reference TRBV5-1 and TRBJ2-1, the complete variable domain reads KAGVTQTPRYLIKTRGQQVTLSCSPISGHRSVSWYQQTPGQGLQFLFEYFSETQRNKGNFPGRFSGRQFSNSRSEMNVSTLELGDSALYLCASSARSGGDNEQFFGPGTRLTVL.

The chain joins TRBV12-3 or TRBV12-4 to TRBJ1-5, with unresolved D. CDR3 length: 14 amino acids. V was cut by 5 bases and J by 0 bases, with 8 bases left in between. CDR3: CASSTLASNQPQHF. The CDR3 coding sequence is TGTGCCAGCAGTACCCTGGCTAGCAATCAGCCCCAGCATTTT.